Presented here are 4 T cell receptor beta chains from one specimen sequenced in a study of shared clonotypes between healthy human individuals. Sequenced by immunoSEQ multiplex PCR; TCRdb stores in-frame clones only, minus some. The data hold 550,000 to 750,000 clones, with 92% observed a single time. The naive CD8 fraction comprised CD45RO-negative cells positively selected for CCR7 and excluded terminally differentiated effector memory CD45RA+ cells. The specimen was naive CD8+ T cells sorted from blood. These receptors were obtained from a man aged 30 to 45 in good health.

The rearrangement links TRBV5-6 to TRBJ2-5; tentative D call: TRBD2 (5 bases). The CDR3 contains 14 residues. V shed 4 bases and J shed 1 base, with 11 bases lying between them. Germline values: CDR1 SGHDT, CDR2 YYEEEE. The CDR3 DNA reads TGTGCCAGCAGCCCGGCGGGCACCCAAGAGACCCAGTACTTC. It yields the protein CASSPAGTQETQYF.

The gene calls are TRBV21-1 and TRBJ2-2; the table names TRBD1, a call not compared with the DNA. TRBV21-1 counts as a pseudogene. The CDR3 consists of 14 residues. CDR3 sequence: CATGQGLNTGELFF. The CDR3 DNA reads TGTGCCACAGGACAGGGGTTGAACACCGGGGAGCTGTTTTTT.

The V gene is TRBV11-3, the J gene TRBJ2-1; 10 bases map to TRBD2. This CDR3 contains 16 residues. The V segment lost 5 bases and the J segment 8 bases; nucleotides outside the gene matches: 12. Germline CDR1 and CDR2: SGHNT and YENEEA. CDR3: CASSRRTSGVWDEQFF. CDR3 DNA sequence: TGTGCCAGCAGCAGAAGAACTAGCGGGGTATGGGATGAGCAGTTCTTC.

The chain recombines TRBV19 with TRBJ2-1, with D unresolved. With 3 bases removed from V and 9 bases from J, the gap between germline ends came to 12 bases. Germline CDR1 reads LNHDA; CDR2 reads SQIVND (reference sequence). The CDR3 consists of 13 residues. The CDR3 DNA sequence: TGTGCCAGTAGTATGGCGGACCGGATTGAGCAGTTCTTC. This encodes CASSMADRIEQFF.